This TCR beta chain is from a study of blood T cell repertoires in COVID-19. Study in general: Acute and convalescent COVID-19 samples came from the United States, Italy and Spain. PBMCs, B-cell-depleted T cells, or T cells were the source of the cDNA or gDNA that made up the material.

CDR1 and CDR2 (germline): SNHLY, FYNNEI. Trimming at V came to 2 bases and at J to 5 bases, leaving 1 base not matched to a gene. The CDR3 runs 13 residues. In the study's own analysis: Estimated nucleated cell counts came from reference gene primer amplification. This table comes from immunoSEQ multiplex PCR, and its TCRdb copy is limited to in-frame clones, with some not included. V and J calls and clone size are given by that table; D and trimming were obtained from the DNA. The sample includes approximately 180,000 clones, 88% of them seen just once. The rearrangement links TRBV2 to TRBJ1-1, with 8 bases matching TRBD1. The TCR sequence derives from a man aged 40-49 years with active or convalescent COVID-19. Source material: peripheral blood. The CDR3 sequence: CASSERQGTEAFF. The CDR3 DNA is TGTGCCAGCAGTGAACGACAGGGGACTGAAGCTTTCTTT.